A selection of T cell receptor beta chains follows, all from one sample in a study of cytomegalovirus exposure and HLA in healthy donors. Assay used: immunoSEQ multiplex PCR; TCRdb lists only in-frame clones, some missing. The sample lists 110,000 to 150,000 clones, roughly 80% occurring once. The specimen was PBMCs. These receptors came from a female donor in good health and CMV-seronegative. Each CDR3 is given with its conserved first and last residue. Fields, in order: J gene, clone size, V gene, CDR3 protein. Not all rows give a size; the values are once, few, many and, for expanded clones, a class.

j_call: TRBJ2-3
clone_size: -
v_call: TRBV5-1
cdr3_aa: CASSSGTRSSTDTQYF

j_call: TRBJ2-7
clone_size: -
v_call: TRBV13
cdr3_aa: CASSLGGGGSFYEQYF

j_call: TRBJ1-2
clone_size: few
v_call: TRBV7-9
cdr3_aa: CASSPRTAANYGYTF

j_call: TRBJ2-7
clone_size: once
v_call: TRBV28
cdr3_aa: CASRPGGDRGHEQYF

j_call: TRBJ1-1
clone_size: once
v_call: TRBV28
cdr3_aa: CASSFPMEGGNTEAFF

j_call: TRBJ1-5
clone_size: -
v_call: TRBV7-9
cdr3_aa: CASSLGQGNQPQHF

j_call: TRBJ2-7
clone_size: -
v_call: TRBV28
cdr3_aa: CASSFPGAEQYF

j_call: TRBJ2-2
clone_size: -
v_call: TRBV15
cdr3_aa: CATSRGQGMFIGELFF

j_call: TRBJ1-2
clone_size: -
v_call: TRBV29-1
cdr3_aa: CSVVAGGGGYGYTF

j_call: TRBJ2-5
clone_size: -
v_call: TRBV7-7
cdr3_aa: CASSRDRDGETQYF

j_call: TRBJ1-5
clone_size: -
v_call: TRBV19
cdr3_aa: CASTLQGRVPQHF

j_call: TRBJ1-5
clone_size: few
v_call: TRBV5-1
cdr3_aa: CASSPQGDQPQHF

j_call: TRBJ1-2
clone_size: -
v_call: TRBV19
cdr3_aa: CASSNAGTGGFYTF

j_call: TRBJ2-7
clone_size: -
v_call: TRBV10-1
cdr3_aa: CASARQGSYEQYF

j_call: TRBJ2-1
clone_size: -
v_call: TRBV4-1
cdr3_aa: CASSLPSIVDYRTHNEQFF

j_call: TRBJ1-1
clone_size: few
v_call: TRBV5-1
cdr3_aa: CASSLGEAMNTEAFF

j_call: TRBJ2-1
clone_size: -
v_call: TRBV14
cdr3_aa: CASSLSTSGSYNEQFF

j_call: TRBJ2-7
clone_size: -
v_call: TRBV27
cdr3_aa: CATSRGGEQYF

j_call: TRBJ2-5
clone_size: once
v_call: TRBV11-2
cdr3_aa: CASSLSRGRETQYF

j_call: TRBJ1-1
clone_size: -
v_call: TRBV7-7
cdr3_aa: CASSLGQYTEAFF

j_call: TRBJ2-7
clone_size: -
v_call: TRBV6-1
cdr3_aa: CASSGDREYEQYF

j_call: TRBJ1-5
clone_size: -
v_call: TRBV6-1
cdr3_aa: CASSEFWDIPGEPQHF

j_call: TRBJ2-7
clone_size: -
v_call: TRBV7-9
cdr3_aa: CSSSLAVYEQYF

j_call: TRBJ1-4
clone_size: -
v_call: TRBV15
cdr3_aa: CATSRNRGLNEKLFF

j_call: TRBJ1-4
clone_size: -
v_call: TRBV18
cdr3_aa: CASSRDRNEKLFF

j_call: TRBJ2-1
clone_size: -
v_call: TRBV4-1
cdr3_aa: CASSPMTSGNYNEQFF

j_call: TRBJ2-7
clone_size: -
v_call: TRBV7-9
cdr3_aa: CASSRTGNEQYF

j_call: TRBJ2-3
clone_size: -
v_call: TRBV2
cdr3_aa: CASSPGGLFTDTQYF

j_call: TRBJ2-7
clone_size: -
v_call: TRBV10-3
cdr3_aa: CAISDATTFLNEQYF

j_call: TRBJ2-7
clone_size: -
v_call: TRBV29-1
cdr3_aa: CSVERGQGHEQYF

j_call: TRBJ2-1
clone_size: -
v_call: TRBV28
cdr3_aa: CASKSPTGGFNEQFF

j_call: -
clone_size: -
v_call: TRBV7-9
cdr3_aa: CASSFINEQYF

j_call: TRBJ2-1
clone_size: -
v_call: TRBV27
cdr3_aa: CASSLIAGSSYNEQFF

j_call: TRBJ2-7
clone_size: few
v_call: TRBV29-1
cdr3_aa: CSVKKDRGYEQYF

j_call: TRBJ2-2
clone_size: few
v_call: TRBV28
cdr3_aa: CASTLGGIDTGELFF

j_call: TRBJ1-4
clone_size: -
v_call: TRBV5-1
cdr3_aa: CASSLDGGSEKLFF

j_call: TRBJ2-7
clone_size: -
v_call: TRBV4-1
cdr3_aa: CASSQGSGQGAGEQYF